This record covers a single T cell receptor beta chain. The data stem from a study of T cell responses to AZD1222 COVID-19 vaccine. Study summary: Pooled samples include second doses given at about 4 or 12 weeks.

TCRdb's copy holds only in-frame clones and misses some; the assay was immunoSEQ multiplex PCR. The sample lists over 150,000 clones; approximately 90% were seen once. Trimming took off 1 base at V and 7 bases at J, with 16 bases between the two ends. There are 15 residues in the CDR3. Germline-derived CDR1 and CDR2 are LGHNA and YSLEER. This receptor was taken from an adult in good health. The specimen was peripheral blood, collected on day 0 of AZD1222 vaccination. The gene calls are TRBV4-3 and TRBJ1-1, with a weak D call TRBD1 (5 bases). The CDR3 DNA sequence: TGCGCCAGCAGCCAAGTGTCCAGGGCCGAACATGAAGCTTTCTTT. Translation: CASSQVSRAEHEAFF.